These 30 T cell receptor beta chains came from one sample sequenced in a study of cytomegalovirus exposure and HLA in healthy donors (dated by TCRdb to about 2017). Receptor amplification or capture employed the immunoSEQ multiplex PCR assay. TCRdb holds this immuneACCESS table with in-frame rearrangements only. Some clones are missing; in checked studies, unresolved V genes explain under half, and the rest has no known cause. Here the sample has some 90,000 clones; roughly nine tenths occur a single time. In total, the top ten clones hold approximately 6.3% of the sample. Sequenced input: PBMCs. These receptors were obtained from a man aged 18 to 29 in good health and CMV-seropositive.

The CDR3 DNA is TGCGCCAGCAGCACCGGTCGATCCACAGATACGCAGTATTTT. Translated, it gives CASSTGRSTDTQYF. The V gene is TRBV5-1, the J gene TRBJ2-3, with D unresolved. The CDR3 length is 14 residues. From germline, CDR1 is SGHRS and CDR2 YFSETQ. V was shortened by 4 bases and J by 2 bases, with 11 bases between the two germline ends.

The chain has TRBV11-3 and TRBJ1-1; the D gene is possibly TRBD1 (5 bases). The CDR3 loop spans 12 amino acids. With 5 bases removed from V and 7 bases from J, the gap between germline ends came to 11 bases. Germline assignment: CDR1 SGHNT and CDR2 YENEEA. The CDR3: CASSPPGDEAFF. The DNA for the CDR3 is TGTGCCAGCAGCCCCCCGGGGGATGAAGCTTTCTTT.

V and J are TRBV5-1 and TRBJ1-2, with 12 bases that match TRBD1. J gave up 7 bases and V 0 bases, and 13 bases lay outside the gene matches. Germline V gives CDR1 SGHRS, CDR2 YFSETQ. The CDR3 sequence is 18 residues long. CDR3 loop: CASSLDRDRGLRSFGYTF. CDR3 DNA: TGCGCCAGCAGCTTGGACCGGGACAGGGGGCTGAGATCGTTTGGCTACACCTTC.

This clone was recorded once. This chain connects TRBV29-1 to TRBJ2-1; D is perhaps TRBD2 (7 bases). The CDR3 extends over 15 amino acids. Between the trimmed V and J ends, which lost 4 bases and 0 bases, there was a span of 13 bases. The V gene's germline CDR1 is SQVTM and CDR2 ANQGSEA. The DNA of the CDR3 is TGCAGCGTTGTGCCGGGGGGCAGCTCCTACAATGAGCAGTTCTTC. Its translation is CSVVPGGSSYNEQFF.

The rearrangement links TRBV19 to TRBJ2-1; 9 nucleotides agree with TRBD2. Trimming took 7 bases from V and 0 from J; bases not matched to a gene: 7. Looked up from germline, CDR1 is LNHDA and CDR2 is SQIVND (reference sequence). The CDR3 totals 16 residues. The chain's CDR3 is CASTAHSGSSYNEQFF. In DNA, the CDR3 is TGTGCCAGTACCGCGCATAGCGGGAGCTCCTACAATGAGCAGTTCTTC.

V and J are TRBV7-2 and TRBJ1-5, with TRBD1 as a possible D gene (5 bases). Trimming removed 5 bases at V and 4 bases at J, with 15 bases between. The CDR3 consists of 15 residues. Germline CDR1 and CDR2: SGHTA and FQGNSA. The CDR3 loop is CASSPKGSVNQPQHF. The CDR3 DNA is TGTGCCAGCAGCCCGAAGGGGTCAGTAAATCAGCCCCAGCATTTT.

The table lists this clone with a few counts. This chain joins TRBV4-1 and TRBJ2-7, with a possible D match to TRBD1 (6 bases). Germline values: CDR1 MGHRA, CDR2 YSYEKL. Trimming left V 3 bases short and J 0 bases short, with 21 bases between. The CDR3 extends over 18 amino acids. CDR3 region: CASSHPTGRGDHSYEQYF. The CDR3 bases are TGCGCCAGCAGCCACCCCACAGGGAGAGGAGACCACTCCTACGAGCAGTACTTC.

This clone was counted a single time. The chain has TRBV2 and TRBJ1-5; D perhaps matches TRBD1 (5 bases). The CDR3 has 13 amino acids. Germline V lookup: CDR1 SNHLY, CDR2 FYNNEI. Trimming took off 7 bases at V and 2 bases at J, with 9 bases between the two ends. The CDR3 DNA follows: TGTGCCAGCAATGGGGGGGGCAATCAGCCCCAGCATTTT. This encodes CASNGGGNQPQHF.

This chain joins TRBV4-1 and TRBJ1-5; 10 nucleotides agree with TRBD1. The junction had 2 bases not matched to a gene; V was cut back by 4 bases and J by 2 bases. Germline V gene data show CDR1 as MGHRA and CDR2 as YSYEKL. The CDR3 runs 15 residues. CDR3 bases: TGCGCCAGCAGCCTTGGGACAGGGGGCAATCAGCCCCAGCATTTT. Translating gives CASSLGTGGNQPQHF.

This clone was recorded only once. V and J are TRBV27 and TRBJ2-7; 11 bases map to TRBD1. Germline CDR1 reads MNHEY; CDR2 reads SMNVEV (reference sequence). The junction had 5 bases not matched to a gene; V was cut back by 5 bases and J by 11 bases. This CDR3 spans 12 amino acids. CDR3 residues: CASSRTGQGEYF. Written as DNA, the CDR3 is TGTGCCAGCAGTAGAACGGGACAGGGGGAGTACTTC.

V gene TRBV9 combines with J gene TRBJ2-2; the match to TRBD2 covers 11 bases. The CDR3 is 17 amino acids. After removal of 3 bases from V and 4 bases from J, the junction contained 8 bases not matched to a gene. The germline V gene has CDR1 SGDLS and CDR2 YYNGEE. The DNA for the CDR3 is TGTGCCAGCAGCGGGCATAGCGGGGGGGCCGTCACCGGGGAGCTGTTTTTT. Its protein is CASSGHSGGAVTGELFF.

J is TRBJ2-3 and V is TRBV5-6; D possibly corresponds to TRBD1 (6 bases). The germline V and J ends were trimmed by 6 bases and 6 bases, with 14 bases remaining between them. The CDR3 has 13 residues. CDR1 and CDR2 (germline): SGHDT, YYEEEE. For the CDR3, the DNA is TGTGCCAGCATTCTAGGGGGTGGCGATACGCAGTATTTT. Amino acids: CASILGGGDTQYF.

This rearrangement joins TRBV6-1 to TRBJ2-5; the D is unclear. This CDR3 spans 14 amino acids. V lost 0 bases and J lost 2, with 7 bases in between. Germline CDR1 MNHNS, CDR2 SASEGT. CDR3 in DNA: TGTGCCAGCAGTGAAGCTGGCTGGCAAGAGACCCAGTACTTC. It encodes CASSEAGWQETQYF.

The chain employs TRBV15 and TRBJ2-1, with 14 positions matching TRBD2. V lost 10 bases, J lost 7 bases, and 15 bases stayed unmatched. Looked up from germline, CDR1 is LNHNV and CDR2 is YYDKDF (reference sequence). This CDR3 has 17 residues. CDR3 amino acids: CAKGDRGTSGGLNEQFF. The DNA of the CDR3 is TGTGCCAAAGGGGACAGGGGGACTAGCGGGGGATTAAATGAGCAGTTCTTC. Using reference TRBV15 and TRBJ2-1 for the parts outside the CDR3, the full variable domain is DAMVIQNPRYQVTQFGKPVTLSCSQTLNHNVMYWYQQKSSQAPKLLFHYYDKDFNNEADTPDNFQSRRPNTSFCFLDIRSPGLGDTAMYLCAKGDRGTSGGLNEQFFGPGTRLTVL.

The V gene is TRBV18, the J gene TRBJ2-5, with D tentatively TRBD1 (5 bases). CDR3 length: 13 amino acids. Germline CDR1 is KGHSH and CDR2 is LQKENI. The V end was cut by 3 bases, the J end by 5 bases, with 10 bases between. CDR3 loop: CASSPQGLETQYF. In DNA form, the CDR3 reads TGTGCCAGCTCACCTCAGGGTTTGGAGACCCAGTACTTC.

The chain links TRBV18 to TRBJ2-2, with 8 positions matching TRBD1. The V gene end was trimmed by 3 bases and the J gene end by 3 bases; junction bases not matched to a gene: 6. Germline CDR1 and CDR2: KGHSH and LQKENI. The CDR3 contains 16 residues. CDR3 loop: CASSPPTGVDTGELFF. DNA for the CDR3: TGTGCCAGCTCACCCCCGACAGGGGTCGACACCGGGGAGCTGTTTTTT. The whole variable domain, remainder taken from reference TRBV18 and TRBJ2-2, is NAGVMQNPRHLVRRRGQEARLRCSPMKGHSHVYWYRQLPEEGLKFMVYLQKENIIDESGMPKERFSAEFPKEGPSILRIQQVVRGDSAAYFCASSPPTGVDTGELFFGEGSRLTVL.

CDR3 amino acids: CASSESTYEQYF. For the CDR3, the DNA is TGTGCCAGCAGTGAGAGTACCTACGAGCAGTACTTC. V and J are TRBV2 and TRBJ2-7; D gene ambiguous. CDR3 length equals 12 residues. From germline, CDR1 is SNHLY and CDR2 FYNNEI. V lost 3 bases and J lost 2, with 5 bases in between.

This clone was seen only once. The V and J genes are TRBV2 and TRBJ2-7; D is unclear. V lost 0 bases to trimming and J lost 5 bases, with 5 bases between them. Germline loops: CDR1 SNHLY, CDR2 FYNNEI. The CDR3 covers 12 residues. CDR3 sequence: CASSEAQNEQYF. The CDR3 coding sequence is TGTGCCAGCAGTGAAGCTCAGAACGAGCAGTACTTC.

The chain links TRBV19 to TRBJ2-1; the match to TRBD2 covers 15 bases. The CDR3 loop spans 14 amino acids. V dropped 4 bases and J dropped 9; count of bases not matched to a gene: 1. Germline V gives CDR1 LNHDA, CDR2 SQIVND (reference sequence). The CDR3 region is CASSRTSGRGEQFF. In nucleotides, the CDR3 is TGTGCCAGTAGTAGGACTAGCGGGAGGGGTGAGCAGTTCTTC.

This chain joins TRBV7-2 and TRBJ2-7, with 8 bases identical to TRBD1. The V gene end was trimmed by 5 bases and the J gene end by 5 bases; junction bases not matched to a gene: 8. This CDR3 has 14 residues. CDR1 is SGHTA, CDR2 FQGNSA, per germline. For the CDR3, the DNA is TGTGCCAGCAGCCCCCGACAGGGGAGCGACGAGCAGTACTTC. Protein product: CASSPRQGSDEQYF.

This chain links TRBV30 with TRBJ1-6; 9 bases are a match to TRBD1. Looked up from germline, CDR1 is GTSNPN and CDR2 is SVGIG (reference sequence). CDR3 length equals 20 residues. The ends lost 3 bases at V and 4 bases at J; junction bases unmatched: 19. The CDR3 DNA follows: TGTGCCTGGAGCGAACCTCTTACTACCCCGGGACAGGGATATAATTCACCCCTCCACTTT. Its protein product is CAWSEPLTTPGQGYNSPLHF.

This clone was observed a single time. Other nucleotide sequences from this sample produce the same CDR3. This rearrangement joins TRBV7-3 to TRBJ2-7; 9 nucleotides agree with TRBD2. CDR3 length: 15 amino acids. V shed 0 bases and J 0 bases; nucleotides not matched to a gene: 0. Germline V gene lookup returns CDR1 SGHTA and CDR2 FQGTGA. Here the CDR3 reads CASSLTSGSSYEQYF. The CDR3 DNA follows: TGTGCCAGCAGCTTAACTAGCGGGAGCTCCTACGAGCAGTACTTC. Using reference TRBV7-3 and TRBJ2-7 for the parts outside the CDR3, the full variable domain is GAGVSQTPSNKVTEKGKYVELRCDPISGHTALYWYRQSLGQGPEFLIYFQGTGAADDSGLPNDRFFAVRPEGSVSTLKIQRTERGDSAVYLCASSLTSGSSYEQYFGPGTRLTVT.

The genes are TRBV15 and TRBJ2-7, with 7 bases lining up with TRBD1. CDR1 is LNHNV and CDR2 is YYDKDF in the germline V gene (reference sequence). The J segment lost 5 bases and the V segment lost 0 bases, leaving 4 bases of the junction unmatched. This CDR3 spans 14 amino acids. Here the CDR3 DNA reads TGTGCCACCAGCAGAGATCAGGGGGATCACGAGCAGTACTTC. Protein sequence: CATSRDQGDHEQYF.

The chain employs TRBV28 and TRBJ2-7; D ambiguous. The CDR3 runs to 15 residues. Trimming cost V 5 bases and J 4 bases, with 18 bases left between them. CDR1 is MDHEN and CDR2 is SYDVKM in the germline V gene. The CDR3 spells CASSLTSDSQYEQYF. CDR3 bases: TGTGCCAGCAGTCTAACTTCAGACTCCCAGTACGAGCAGTACTTC.

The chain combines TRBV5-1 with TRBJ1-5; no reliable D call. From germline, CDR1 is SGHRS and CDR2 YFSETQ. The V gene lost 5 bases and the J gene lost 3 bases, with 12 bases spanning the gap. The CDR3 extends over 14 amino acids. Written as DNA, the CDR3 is TGCGCCAGCAGTACGGGTCTCTTCAATCAGCCCCAGCATTTT. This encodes CASSTGLFNQPQHF.

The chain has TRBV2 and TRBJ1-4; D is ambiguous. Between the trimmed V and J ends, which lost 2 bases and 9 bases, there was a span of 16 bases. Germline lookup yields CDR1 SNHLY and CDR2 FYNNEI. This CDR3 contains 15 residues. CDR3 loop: CASSEIADSAQKLFF. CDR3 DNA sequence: TGTGCCAGCAGTGAAATAGCGGATTCGGCCCAAAAACTGTTTTTT.

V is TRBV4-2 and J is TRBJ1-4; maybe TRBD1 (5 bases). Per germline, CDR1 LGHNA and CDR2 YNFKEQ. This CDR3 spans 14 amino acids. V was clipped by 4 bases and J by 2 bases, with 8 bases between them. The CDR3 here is CASSPQGTNEKLFF. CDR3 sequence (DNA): TGTGCCAGCAGCCCGCAGGGTACTAATGAAAAACTGTTTTTT.

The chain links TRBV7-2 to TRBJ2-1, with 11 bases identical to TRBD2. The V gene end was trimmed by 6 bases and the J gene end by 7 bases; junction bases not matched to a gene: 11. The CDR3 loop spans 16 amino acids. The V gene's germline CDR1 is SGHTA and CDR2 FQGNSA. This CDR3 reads CASRRTLAGAGNEQFF. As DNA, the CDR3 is TGTGCCAGCAGACGAACACTAGCGGGGGCCGGAAATGAGCAGTTCTTC.

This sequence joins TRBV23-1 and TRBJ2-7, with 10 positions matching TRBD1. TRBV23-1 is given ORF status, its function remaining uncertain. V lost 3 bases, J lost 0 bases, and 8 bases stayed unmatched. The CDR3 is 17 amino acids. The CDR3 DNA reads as TGCGCCAGCAGTCACCCGGGACAGGGGAGGTGCTCCTACGAGCAGTACTTC. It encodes CASSHPGQGRCSYEQYF.

The CDR3 bases are TGTGCCAGCAGCTTTCCCACCGGGGGGGGAGTTGGTGAGCAGTTCTTC. It specifies CASSFPTGGGVGEQFF. The V call is TRBV11-2, the J call TRBJ2-1; 8 nucleotides line up with TRBD2. The CDR3 covers 16 residues. Germline loops: CDR1 SGHAT, CDR2 FQNNGV. V lost 3 bases and J lost 9; bases outside the gene matches: 13.